These 22 T cell receptor beta chains were sequenced from one sample in a study of blood T cell repertoires in COVID-19. The assay was immunoSEQ multiplex PCR, and TCRdb's table has in-frame clones only and misses some. The profile shows some 16,000 clones, 86% of them singletons. The sample comprised peripheral blood. These receptors were taken from a human donor with active COVID-19. The donor label of this sample is uncertain.

The chain uses TRBV4-2 and TRBJ1-3; 7 positions match TRBD1. This CDR3 has 18 residues. Germline V gene data show CDR1 as LGHNA and CDR2 as YNFKEQ. Losses at the gene ends were 4 bases for V and 0 bases for J; bases not matched to a gene: 12. This chain's CDR3 is CASSPRQGRGTSGNTIYF. The DNA of the CDR3 is TGTGCCAGCAGCCCCCGACAGGGCAGGGGGACCTCTGGAAACACCATATATTTT.

A single count supports this clone. This chain links TRBV6-5 with TRBJ1-2; 8 bases map to TRBD1. CDR1 is MNHEY and CDR2 is SVGAGI in the germline V gene. The CDR3 runs to 15 residues. V shed 6 bases, J shed 1 base, and the junction held 7 bases outside the gene matches. The CDR3: CASREDRANNYGYTF. In DNA form, the CDR3 reads TGTGCCAGCAGGGAGGACAGGGCAAATAACTATGGCTACACCTTC.

The V and J genes are TRBV11-2 and TRBJ2-7; 7 positions match TRBD1. CDR1 SGHAT and CDR2 FQNNGV come from the germline V gene. V lost 2 bases to trimming and J lost 3 bases; unmatched junction nucleotides: 1. This CDR3 has 13 residues. CDR3 residues: CASSLNRGYEQYF. The CDR3 region has the DNA TGTGCCAGCAGCTTAAACAGGGGCTACGAGCAGTACTTC. Looking up the rest from reference TRBV11-2 and TRBJ2-7 gives the full variable domain: EAGVAQSPRYKIIEKRQSVAFWCNPISGHATLYWYQQILGQGPKLLIQFQNNGVVDDSQLPKDRFSAERLKGVDSTLKIQPAKLEDSAVYLCASSLNRGYEQYFGPGTRLTVT.

This chain uses TRBV7-2 with TRBJ1-1; no firm D call. Trimming shortened V by 5 bases and J by 0 bases, and 10 bases separated the two germline ends. CDR3 length equals 14 residues. Germline lookup yields CDR1 SGHTA and CDR2 FQGNSA. The CDR3 spells CASSRGYLNTEAFF. In nucleotides, the CDR3 is TGTGCCAGCAGCCGCGGGTATTTGAACACTGAAGCTTTCTTT.

This rearrangement joins TRBV6-5 to TRBJ2-5; no clear D gene. CDR3 length: 11 residues. Germline loops: CDR1 MNHEY, CDR2 SVGAGI. The V end was cut by 1 base, the J end by 6 bases, with 3 bases between. Here the CDR3 reads CASSYLKTQYF. The CDR3 nucleotides are TGTGCCAGCAGTTACTTAAAGACCCAGTACTTC.

This sequence joins TRBV6-6 and TRBJ2-4, with D perhaps TRBD1 (5 bases). This CDR3 has 15 residues. The V gene lost 7 bases and the J gene lost 4 bases, with 17 bases spanning the gap. The germline CDR1 and CDR2 sequences are MNHNY and SVGAGI (reference sequence). The CDR3 is CASKERTQPKNIQYF. As DNA, the CDR3 is TGTGCCAGCAAGGAGAGGACACAGCCGAAAAACATTCAGTACTTC.

V is TRBV7-2 and J is TRBJ1-2; 8 nucleotides line up with TRBD1. With V trimmed by 5 bases and J by 7 bases, 6 bases remained unmatched. CDR1 and CDR2 from the germline V gene are SGHTA and FQGNSA. There are 13 residues in the CDR3. The CDR3 here is CASSPGQGLGYTF. CDR3 DNA: TGTGCCAGCAGCCCAGGACAGGGTCTTGGCTACACCTTC. The variable domain in full, with the rest retrieved from reference TRBV7-2 and TRBJ1-2, is GAGVSQSPSNKVTEKGKDVELRCDPISGHTALYWYRQSLGQGLEFLIYFQGNSAPDKSGLPSDRFSAERTGGSVSTLTIQRTQQEDSAVYLCASSPGQGLGYTFGSGTRLTVV.

This chain uses TRBV13 with TRBJ2-1; TRBD2 aligns across 14 bases. Germline CDR1 reads PRHDT; CDR2 reads FYEKMQ (reference sequence). This CDR3 comprises 15 residues. The trim removed 4 bases at V and 9 bases at J, leaving 5 bases unmatched. CDR3 in DNA: TGTGCCAGCAGCTCCGGGACTAGCGGGAGCCGTGAGCAGTTCTTC. As protein: CASSSGTSGSREQFF.

This sequence joins TRBV27 and TRBJ2-6, with D perhaps matching TRBD2 (5 bases). Germline V lookup: CDR1 MNHEY, CDR2 SMNVEV (reference sequence). CDR3 length equals 16 residues. V lost 5 bases and J lost 2, with 13 bases in between. CDR3 DNA: TGTGCCAGCAGTCGTGGGTGGGAGCCTGGGGCCAACGTCCTGACTTTC. It codes for CASSRGWEPGANVLTF.

The CDR3 DNA follows: TGTGCCAGCAGCTTAGACAGGACTGAAGCTTTCTTT. Translating gives CASSLDRTEAFF. The gene calls are TRBV5-8 and TRBJ1-1, with D maybe TRBD1 (6 bases). Trimming removed 2 bases at V and 5 bases at J, with 7 bases between. Looked up from germline, CDR1 is SGHTS and CDR2 is YDEGEE. This CDR3 spans 12 amino acids.

This clone appeared a single time. The genes are TRBV5-4 and TRBJ1-2; D is undetermined. Germline V gene lookup returns CDR1 SGHNT and CDR2 YYREEE (reference sequence). Trimming took off 2 bases at V and 8 bases at J, with 13 bases between the two ends. The CDR3 is 13 amino acids. CDR3 residues: CASSFFYKFGYTF. CDR3 bases: TGTGCCAGCAGCTTTTTCTATAAGTTCGGCTACACCTTC.

V usage is TRBV7-3 and J usage is TRBJ2-2; TRBD1 matches 7 bases. The V gene end was trimmed by 2 bases and the J gene end by 2 bases; junction bases not matched to a gene: 8. Per the germline V gene, CDR1 is SGHTA and CDR2 is FQGTGA. This CDR3 region has 17 residues. The chain's CDR3 is CASSLFTGQANTGELFF. The DNA for the CDR3 is TGTGCCAGCAGCTTATTCACTGGACAGGCTAACACCGGGGAGCTGTTTTTT.

V is TRBV18 and J is TRBJ2-4, with TRBD2 as a possible D gene (5 bases). CDR1 is KGHSH, CDR2 LQKENI, per germline. The CDR3 covers 15 residues. Trimming shortened V by 3 bases and J by 0 bases, and 9 bases separated the two germline ends. In DNA, the CDR3 is TGTGCCAGCTCACCTCTCGGGGTAGCCAAAAACATTCAGTACTTC. Its translation is CASSPLGVAKNIQYF.

This chain links TRBV28 with TRBJ2-1; 7 positions agree with TRBD1. Looked up from germline, CDR1 is MDHEN and CDR2 is SYDVKM. This CDR3 is built from 14 residues. V trimming: 7 bases; J trimming: 7 bases; junction bases outside the gene matches: 10. CDR3 DNA sequence: TGTGCCAGCATCCGACAGGGTCGTACGAATGAGCAGTTCTTC. Translation gives CASIRQGRTNEQFF. Supplemented by reference TRBV28 and TRBJ2-1, the full variable domain reads DVKVTQSSRYLVKRTGEKVFLECVQDMDHENMFWYRQDPGLGLRLIYFSYDVKMKEKGDIPEGYSVSREKKERFSLILESASTNQTSMYLCASIRQGRTNEQFFGPGTRLTVL.

The rearrangement uses TRBV18 and TRBJ1-3; no definite D call. V lost 4 bases and J 3 bases, leaving 16 bases between the germline ends. The CDR3 consists of 16 residues. The V gene's germline CDR1 is KGHSH and CDR2 LQKENI. The chain's CDR3 is CASSQRREQIGNTIYF. DNA for the CDR3: TGTGCCAGCTCACAGCGCCGGGAGCAAATTGGAAACACCATATATTTT.

J is TRBJ1-2 and V is TRBV7-3, with a weak D call TRBD1 (5 bases). Germline loops: CDR1 SGHTA, CDR2 FQGTGA. The CDR3 totals 15 residues. The V gene lost 4 bases and the J gene lost 0 bases, with 12 bases spanning the gap. CDR3 amino acids: CASSSGGTPNYGYTF. CDR3 DNA: TGTGCCAGCAGCTCGGGGGGTACCCCTAACTATGGCTACACCTTC. The full variable domain, completed using reference TRBV7-3 and TRBJ1-2, is GAGVSQTPSNKVTEKGKYVELRCDPISGHTALYWYRQSLGQGPEFLIYFQGTGAADDSGLPNDRFFAVRPEGSVSTLKIQRTERGDSAVYLCASSSGGTPNYGYTFGSGTRLTVV.

The CDR3 sequence: CASSKATGSLPNYEQYF. The CDR3 DNA reads as TGTGCCAGCAGCAAAGCAACGGGATCCCTCCCTAATTACGAGCAGTACTTC. V gene TRBV21-1 combines with J gene TRBJ2-7; no check of the table's D call, TRBD2, against the DNA was made. TRBV21-1 is a documented pseudogene. This CDR3 region has 17 residues.

This clone has just a few counts. V gene TRBV5-1 combines with J gene TRBJ2-3, with TRBD1 identical over 8 bases. CDR1 SGHRS and CDR2 YFSETQ come from the germline V gene. V dropped 4 bases and J dropped 3; count of bases not matched to a gene: 4. The length of the CDR3 is 14 residues. DNA for the CDR3: TGCGCCAGCAGCACCGGACAGGGAACAGATACGCAGTATTTT. Translating it yields CASSTGQGTDTQYF.

Comments on this clone: The junction departs from germline at one end; a sequencing error may be responsible. The V gene is TRBV7-9, the J gene TRBJ1-1, with a weak D call TRBD1 (6 bases). This CDR3 region has 15 residues. Germline assignment: CDR1 SEHNR and CDR2 FQNEAQ (reference sequence). The CDR3 nucleotides read TGTGCCAGCATCTTACCGGGACACAGGAACACTGAAGCTTTCTTT. It codes for CASILPGHRNTEAFF.

The chain recombines TRBV7-9 with TRBJ2-2; 10 nucleotides match TRBD2. This CDR3 spans 16 amino acids. V was clipped by 6 bases and J by 6 bases; unmatched bases: 10. Germline V gene data show CDR1 as SEHNR and CDR2 as FQNEAQ (reference sequence). DNA of the CDR3: TGTGCCAGCAGTTCACAGCGGGGGGGCCAACCCGGGGAGCTGTTTTTT. Translating gives CASSSQRGGQPGELFF.

The chain has TRBV18 and TRBJ2-5, with D perhaps matching TRBD2 (6 bases). This CDR3 region has 13 residues. The V gene lost 4 bases and the J gene lost 10 bases, with 16 bases spanning the gap. Germline V CDR1 and CDR2: KGHSH, LQKENI. The CDR3 protein is CASSRLQRASQYF. CDR3 in DNA: TGTGCCAGCTCACGACTACAGCGGGCGAGCCAGTACTTC.

This chain joins TRBV5-1 and TRBJ2-7, with 11 bases lining up with TRBD2. CDR3 length: 16 amino acids. Per germline, CDR1 SGHRS and CDR2 YFSETQ. V lost 4 bases and J lost 0; bases outside the gene matches: 6. In nucleotides, the CDR3 is TGCGCCAGCAGCGACCGTAGCGGGGGGGCCTCCTACGAGCAGTACTTC. It encodes CASSDRSGGASYEQYF.